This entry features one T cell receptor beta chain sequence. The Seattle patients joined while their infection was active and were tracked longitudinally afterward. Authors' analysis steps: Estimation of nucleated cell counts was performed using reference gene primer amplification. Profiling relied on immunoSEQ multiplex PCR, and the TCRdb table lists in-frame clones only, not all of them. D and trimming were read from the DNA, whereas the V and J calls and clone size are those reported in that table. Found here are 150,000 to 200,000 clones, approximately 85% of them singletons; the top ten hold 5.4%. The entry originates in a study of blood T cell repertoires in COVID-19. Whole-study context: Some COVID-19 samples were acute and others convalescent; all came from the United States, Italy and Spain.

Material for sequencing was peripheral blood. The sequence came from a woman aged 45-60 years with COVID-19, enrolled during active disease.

The CDR3 protein is CASSFLLRRSSPETQYF. The CDR3 DNA reads as TGTGCCAGCAGTTTCCTTCTAAGGAGATCGTCTCCAGAGACCCAGTACTTC. V usage is TRBV6-2 or TRBV6-3 and J usage is TRBJ2-5; D call uncertain. Trimming took off 4 bases at V and 4 bases at J, with 22 bases between the two ends. Germline assignment: CDR1 MNHEY and CDR2 SVGEGT. The CDR3 consists of 17 residues.